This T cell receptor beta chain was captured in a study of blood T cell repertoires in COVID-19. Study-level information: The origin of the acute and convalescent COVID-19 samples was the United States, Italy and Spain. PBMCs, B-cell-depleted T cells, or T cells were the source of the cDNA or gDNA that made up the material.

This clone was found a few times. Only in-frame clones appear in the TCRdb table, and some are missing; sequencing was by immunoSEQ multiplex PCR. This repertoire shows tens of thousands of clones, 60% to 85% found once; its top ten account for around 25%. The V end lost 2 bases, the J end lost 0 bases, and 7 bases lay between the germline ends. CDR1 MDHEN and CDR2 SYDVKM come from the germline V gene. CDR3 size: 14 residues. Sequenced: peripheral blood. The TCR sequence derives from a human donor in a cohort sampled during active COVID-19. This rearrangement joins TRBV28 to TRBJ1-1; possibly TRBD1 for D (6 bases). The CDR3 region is CASSLRDMNTEAFF. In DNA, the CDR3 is TGTGCCAGCAGTTTACGGGACATGAACACTGAAGCTTTCTTT.